This T cell receptor beta chain is from a study of blood T cell repertoires in COVID-19. As for the study in general: Acute-phase and convalescent COVID-19 samples originated in the United States, Italy and Spain. In each case, the material was cDNA or gDNA derived from T cells, B-cell-depleted T cells, or PBMCs.

Per the original data handling: Amplification from reference gene primers served as the basis for estimated nucleated cell counts. Sequencing was performed with immunoSEQ multiplex PCR; in TCRdb, only in-frame clones are kept and a portion is missing. That table supplies the V and J calls and clone size; D and trimming were determined from the DNA. The table has roughly 56,000 clones, more than 90% seen once. Germline loops: CDR1 KGHSH, CDR2 LQKENI. The CDR3 is 14 amino acids. V dropped 3 bases and J dropped 6; count of bases not matched to a gene: 5. The rearrangement joins TRBV18 to TRBJ1-2; 9 bases are a match to TRBD1. The receptor's source is a man aged 45 to 65 with active COVID-19. Sample: peripheral blood. The CDR3 loop is CASSPADRGDGYTF. The DNA for the CDR3 is TGTGCCAGCTCACCCGCGGACAGGGGAGATGGCTACACCTTC.